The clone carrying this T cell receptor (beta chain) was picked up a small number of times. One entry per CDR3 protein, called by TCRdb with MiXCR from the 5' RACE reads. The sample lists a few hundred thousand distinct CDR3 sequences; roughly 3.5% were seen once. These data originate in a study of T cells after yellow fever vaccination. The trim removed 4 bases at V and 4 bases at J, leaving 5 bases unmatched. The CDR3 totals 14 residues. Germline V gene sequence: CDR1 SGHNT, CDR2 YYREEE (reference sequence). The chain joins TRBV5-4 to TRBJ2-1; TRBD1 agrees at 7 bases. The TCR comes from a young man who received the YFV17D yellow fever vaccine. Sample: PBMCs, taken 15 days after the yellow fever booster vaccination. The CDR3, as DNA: TGTGCCAGCAGCCAAGGGACAGATTACAATGAGCAGTTCTTC. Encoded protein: CASSQGTDYNEQFF.